The 24 T cell receptor beta chains reported below all come from one sample, sequenced in a study of T-cell reconstitution after alpha-beta-depleted transplantation in children. Researchers prepared the TCRbeta library using unique molecular identifiers, the study reports. TCRdb passed the PCR reads through MiXCR, listing each CDR3 protein once. This repertoire shows approximately 800,000 distinct CDR3 sequences, less than 20% found once; its top ten account for approximately 5%. Sequenced material: PBMCs, mostly from graft donor cells, taken 360 days after TCRalphabeta/CD19-depleted stem cell transplant. All receptors derive from a male patient between 10 and 17 years old who had a stem cell transplant for acute lymphoblastic leukemia, so the T cells may come from the graft donor.

This clonotype appeared many times. The J gene is TRBJ2-5, the V gene TRBV10-3; 7 bases fit TRBD2. CDR3 length: 12 residues. Germline loops: CDR1 ENHRY, CDR2 SYGVKD. With V trimmed by 10 bases and J by 2 bases, 4 bases remained unmatched. CDR3 in DNA: TGTGCCACTACGGGGGGACAAGAGACCCAGTACTTC. It translates to CATTGGQETQYF.

The chain carries TRBV4-1 and TRBJ2-1, with 7 bases identical to TRBD2. Germline CDR1 MGHRA, CDR2 YSYEKL. V lost 0 bases to trimming and J lost 4 bases; unmatched junction nucleotides: 6. The CDR3 covers 16 residues. The CDR3 is CASSQEGLAVYNEQFF. The CDR3 nucleotides are TGCGCCAGCAGCCAAGAAGGCCTAGCGGTTTACAATGAGCAGTTCTTC.

This clonotype was seen a handful of times. This chain links TRBV2 with TRBJ1-5; D may be TRBD1 (6 bases). CDR1 and CDR2 from the germline V gene are SNHLY and FYNNEI. Trimming cost V 4 bases and J 4 bases, with 11 bases left between them. This CDR3 is 14 amino acids long. The CDR3 nucleotides read TGTGCCAGCAGTGGGGGGCAGTTTAATCAGCCCCAGCATTTT. Its translation is CASSGGQFNQPQHF.

The rearrangement uses TRBV3-1 and TRBJ2-5; TRBD2 might be the D (5 bases). Trimming cost V 6 bases and J 10 bases, with 18 bases left between them. Germline loops: CDR1 LGHDT, CDR2 YNNKEL (reference sequence). There are 13 residues in the CDR3. In DNA form, the CDR3 reads TGTGCCAGCAGGCCCACTAGTGGAGGAGACCAGTACTTC. Translating it yields CASRPTSGGDQYF.

The chain is built from TRBV10-2 and TRBJ2-4; either TRBD1 or TRBD2 may supply D (5 bases each). This CDR3 comprises 16 residues. V lost 0 bases and J 4 bases, leaving 13 bases between the germline ends. Germline V lookup: CDR1 WSHSY, CDR2 SAAADI. In nucleotides, the CDR3 is TGCGCCAGCAGTGAGTCGTCATCTTGGGGGAAAAACATTCAGTACTTC. This translates into CASSESSSWGKNIQYF.

The chain links TRBV11-1 to TRBJ2-2, with 12 bases fitting TRBD2. V lost 5 bases to trimming and J lost 0 bases; unmatched junction nucleotides: 10. Germline V gene lookup returns CDR1 SGHAT and CDR2 FQDESV (reference sequence). The CDR3 consists of 19 residues. Here the CDR3 DNA reads TGTGCCAGCAGCACACAAATACTAGCGGGAGGCGCGAACACCGGGGAGCTGTTTTTT. Encoded protein: CASSTQILAGGANTGELFF.

This clonotype came up a few times. The gene calls are TRBV5-1 and TRBJ2-1, with D hard to call. Germline CDR1 reads SGHRS; CDR2 reads YFSETQ. This CDR3 comprises 16 residues. Between the trimmed V and J ends, which lost 4 bases and 0 bases, there was a span of 14 bases. The CDR3, as DNA: TGCGCCAGCAGCCAACTATATGGGGACTCCTACAATGAGCAGTTCTTC. As protein: CASSQLYGDSYNEQFF.

The rearrangement uses TRBV6-2 or TRBV6-3 and TRBJ2-1, with 10 bases identical to TRBD2. Trimming removed 6 bases from V and 3 bases from J; junction bases left unmatched: 5. Germline V gene data show CDR1 as MNHEY and CDR2 as SVGEGT. This CDR3 is built from 15 residues. As DNA, the CDR3 is TGTGCCAGCAGGCGATTAGCGGGAGGCTACAATGAGCAGTTCTTC. Protein sequence: CASRRLAGGYNEQFF.

In its sample, this clonotype was seen a few times. The rearrangement uses TRBV5-1 and TRBJ1-4, with D possibly matching TRBD1 (5 bases). V was cut by 4 bases and J by 7 bases, with 11 bases left in between. The CDR3 is 13 amino acids. Germline V gives CDR1 SGHRS, CDR2 YFSETQ. CDR3 amino acids: CASSGRVGEKLFF. Written as DNA, the CDR3 is TGCGCCAGCAGCGGCAGGGTGGGTGAAAAACTGTTTTTT. The whole variable domain, remainder taken from reference TRBV5-1 and TRBJ1-4, is KAGVTQTPRYLIKTRGQQVTLSCSPISGHRSVSWYQQTPGQGLQFLFEYFSETQRNKGNFPGRFSGRQFSNSRSEMNVSTLELGDSALYLCASSGRVGEKLFFGSGTQLSVL.

This clonotype was detected ten times or more. The V gene is TRBV6-5, the J gene TRBJ2-1; D not certain. This CDR3 is 13 amino acids long. Trimming left V 0 bases short and J 7 bases short, with 7 bases between. The germline V gene encodes CDR1 MNHEY and CDR2 SVGAGI. For the CDR3, the DNA is TGTGCCAGCAGTTACTCATGGGGTAATGAGCAGTTCTTC. It specifies CASSYSWGNEQFF.

This chain connects TRBV18 to TRBJ2-3, with no clear D. Germline-derived CDR1 and CDR2 are KGHSH and LQKENI. V dropped 3 bases and J dropped 6 bases, with 13 bases sitting between them. The CDR3 covers 14 residues. The CDR3 spells CASSPGSPSDTQYF. The CDR3 DNA is TGTGCCAGCTCACCGGGATCGCCTTCGGATACGCAGTATTTT.

The table lists this clonotype with a few counts. The CDR3 nucleotides read TGTGCCAGCAGTTACCGGGAGGGTAGCTCCTACGAGCAGTACTTC. Amino acid sequence: CASSYREGSSYEQYF. V gene TRBV27 combines with J gene TRBJ2-7, with TRBD2 matching over 8 bases. This CDR3 comprises 15 residues. V was pared by 4 bases and J by 0 bases, with 5 bases of the junction left unmatched. Germline CDR1 MNHEY, CDR2 SMNVEV (reference sequence).

The rearrangement links TRBV29-1 to TRBJ2-5; TRBD1 matches at 10 bases. J was trimmed by 5 bases and V by 3 bases; bases with no gene match: 6. Germline V CDR1 and CDR2: SQVTM, ANQGSEA. The CDR3 loop spans 14 amino acids. The CDR3 sequence is CSVERDRGRETQYF. The CDR3 bases are TGCAGCGTTGAGCGGGACAGGGGACGGGAGACCCAGTACTTC.

This clonotype came up many times. The chain combines TRBV12-3 or TRBV12-4 with TRBJ1-2; TRBD1 matches at 7 bases. The CDR3 is made up of 14 amino acids. Trimming cost V 5 bases and J 5 bases; bases outside gene matches: 8. The CDR3 sequence: CASSRQGRKYGYTF. CDR3 coding DNA: TGTGCCAGCAGTCGACAGGGTCGGAAGTATGGCTACACCTTC.

In this sample, this clonotype turned up many times. The chain combines TRBV20-1 with TRBJ1-1, with 9 bases identical to TRBD1. This CDR3 region has 14 residues. V gave up 3 bases and J gave up 1 base; unmatched junction bases: 3. Per germline, CDR1 DFQATT and CDR2 SNEGSKA (reference sequence). CDR3: CSASWTGANTEAFF. The CDR3 nucleotides read TGCAGTGCTAGCTGGACAGGGGCGAACACTGAAGCTTTCTTT.

The chain carries TRBV7-9 and TRBJ1-3, with D maybe TRBD1 (6 bases). The germline V gene encodes CDR1 SEHNR and CDR2 FQNEAQ (reference sequence). This CDR3 region has 17 residues. With 3 bases removed from V and 0 bases from J, the gap between germline ends came to 15 bases. CDR3 nucleotides: TGTGCCAGCAGCTTCCCACTCACAGGGTTCTCTGGAAACACCATATATTTT. Translating gives CASSFPLTGFSGNTIYF.

The table lists this clonotype with many counts. V is TRBV7-9 and J is TRBJ2-5, with D unclear. V lost 2 bases and J 2 bases, leaving 9 bases between the germline ends. CDR1 and CDR2 from the germline V gene are SEHNR and FQNEAQ (reference sequence). The CDR3 loop spans 14 amino acids. The CDR3 DNA follows: TGTGCCAGCAGCTTAAGGCAGCAACAAGAGACCCAGTACTTC. Translating gives CASSLRQQQETQYF.

Only a few counts were recorded for this clonotype. The rearrangement joins TRBV15 to TRBJ2-1; TRBD1 aligns across 8 bases. Trimming removed 5 bases from V and 4 bases from J; junction bases left unmatched: 4. This CDR3 spans 14 amino acids. The germline CDR1 and CDR2 sequences are LNHNV and YYDKDF (reference sequence). Written as DNA, the CDR3 is TGTGCCACCAGCGATGGACAGGGTTACAATGAGCAGTTCTTC. Protein sequence: CATSDGQGYNEQFF.

There are a few counts of this clonotype. This sequence joins TRBV29-1 and TRBJ1-4, with a possible D match to TRBD1 (6 bases). The germline V and J ends were trimmed by 4 bases and 5 bases, with 11 bases remaining between them. Germline assignment: CDR1 SQVTM and CDR2 ANQGSEA. The CDR3 covers 13 residues. CDR3: CSVGAGQNEKLFF. The DNA for the CDR3 is TGCAGCGTTGGCGCTGGACAGAATGAAAAACTGTTTTTT. The variable domain in full, with the rest retrieved from reference TRBV29-1 and TRBJ1-4, is SAVISQKPSRDICQRGTSLTIQCQVDSQVTMMFWYRQQPGQSLTLIATANQGSEATYESGFVIDKFPISRPNLTFSTLTVSNMSPEDSSIYLCSVGAGQNEKLFFGSGTQLSVL.

This rearrangement joins TRBV5-1 to TRBJ2-7; 14 bases fit TRBD2. The trim removed 4 bases at V and 3 bases at J, leaving 6 bases unmatched. The germline V gene encodes CDR1 SGHRS and CDR2 YFSETQ. The CDR3 length is 16 residues. CDR3 nucleotides: TGCGCCAGCAGCATCGCCGGGACTAGCGGGAGCTACGAGCAGTACTTC. Amino acid sequence: CASSIAGTSGSYEQYF.

The J gene is TRBJ1-2, the V gene TRBV4-1; TRBD1 might be the D (6 bases). The CDR3 is made up of 18 amino acids. The V end was cut by 0 bases, the J end by 2 bases, with 19 bases between. The germline gives CDR1 MGHRA, CDR2 YSYEKL. This CDR3 reads CASSQEGTGKGGNYGYTF. The CDR3 coding sequence is TGCGCCAGCAGCCAAGAAGGAACAGGGAAAGGCGGAAACTATGGCTACACCTTC.

The CDR3 loop reads CASSLVDRDTQYF. The CDR3 coding sequence is TGTGCCAGCAGCTTAGTGGACCGGGATACGCAGTATTTT. The J gene is TRBJ2-3, the V gene TRBV7-8; D ambiguous. CDR1 and CDR2 (germline): SGHVS, FQNEAQ. The CDR3 spans 13 residues. V was cut by 1 base and J by 6 bases, with 8 bases left in between.

This clonotype was observed at least ten times. V is TRBV27 and J is TRBJ2-1, with 13 bases identical to TRBD2. Germline lookup yields CDR1 MNHEY and CDR2 SMNVEV (reference sequence). CDR3 length: 13 residues. The V and J ends lost 5 bases and 10 bases, in that order; junction bases with no gene match: 2. This CDR3 is CASSGTSGTEQFF. CDR3 nucleotides: TGTGCCAGCAGTGGGACTAGCGGGACGGAGCAGTTCTTC.

This clonotype occurred a few times. The chain uses TRBV7-8 and TRBJ2-7; D gene ambiguous. This CDR3 has 12 amino acids. The V end was cut by 4 bases, the J end by 6 bases, with 10 bases between. From germline, CDR1 is SGHVS and CDR2 FQNEAQ. The CDR3: CASSSYGGEQYF. The CDR3 DNA is TGTGCCAGCAGCTCTTACGGCGGCGAGCAGTACTTC.